This passage covers 28 T cell receptor beta chains from one sample sequenced in a study of PD-1 blockade in classical Hodgkin lymphoma. Measured with immunoSEQ multiplex PCR; TCRdb has only the in-frame clones, and not every one. The table records 110,000 or so clones, 80% to 90% of them present only once. Autologous stem cell transplantation was followed by relapse in every patient, and brentuximab vedotin exposure varied. Sequences were derived from peripheral blood mononuclear cells (PBMCs), sampled before the second cycle of nivolumab. The receptors derive from a human donor with classical Hodgkin lymphoma.

This chain joins TRBV18 and TRBJ1-1; D unclear. V lost 0 bases, J lost 7 bases, and 21 bases lay in between. The germline gives CDR1 KGHSH, CDR2 LQKENI. This CDR3 has 17 amino acids. CDR3 nucleotide sequence: TGTGCCAGCTCACCACCGAGAGAGCCAGGTATACGGTTTGAAGCTTTCTTT. Translation: CASSPPREPGIRFEAFF.

As DNA, the CDR3 is TGCGCCAGCAGCCAATGGACGACAGTTCAAAATGAGCAGTTCTTC. This codes for CASSQWTTVQNEQFF. The rearrangement uses TRBV4-1 and TRBJ2-1; tentatively, D is TRBD1 (5 bases). The CDR3 totals 15 residues. Germline lookup yields CDR1 MGHRA and CDR2 YSYEKL. V gave up 2 bases and J gave up 7 bases, with 15 bases separating them.

The genes are TRBV5-1 and TRBJ2-5; TRBD2 matches 7 bases. The germline V gene encodes CDR1 SGHRS and CDR2 YFSETQ. CDR3 length equals 15 residues. J was trimmed by 4 bases and V by 3 bases; bases with no gene match: 9. The DNA of the CDR3 is TGCGCCAGCAGCTCAACGGGAGGCCCGGGAGAGACCCAGTACTTC. Translating gives CASSSTGGPGETQYF.

J is TRBJ2-1 and V is TRBV4-2; possibly TRBD2 for D (5 bases). Germline CDR1 LGHNA, CDR2 YNFKEQ. The CDR3 has 14 residues. With 4 bases removed from V and 7 bases from J, the gap between germline ends came to 14 bases. In DNA, the CDR3 is TGTGCCAGCAGCCTTCGGACTGGGGAGAATGAGCAGTTCTTC. It yields the protein CASSLRTGENEQFF.

This clone was observed a handful of times. The genes are TRBV7-6 and TRBJ1-1; TRBD1 is a possible D gene (5 bases). The CDR3 has 13 residues. V shed 3 bases and J shed 2 bases, with 7 bases lying between them. Germline V gene sequence: CDR1 SGHVS, CDR2 FNYEAQ. CDR3 bases: TGTGCCAGCAGCTTCGACAGTAACACTGAAGCTTTCTTT. Protein product: CASSFDSNTEAFF.

The chain employs TRBV5-1 and TRBJ2-5; tentative D call: TRBD2 (6 bases). Per germline, CDR1 SGHRS and CDR2 YFSETQ. The CDR3 sequence is 14 residues long. The V gene lost 0 bases and the J gene lost 2 bases, with 8 bases spanning the gap. For the CDR3, the DNA is TGCGCCAGCAGCTTGGGTAGCGGACAAGAGACCCAGTACTTC. Its protein is CASSLGSGQETQYF.

This chain uses TRBV5-6 with TRBJ2-7; the D gene is possibly TRBD1 (5 bases). The CDR3 consists of 13 residues. Trimming removed 2 bases at V and 3 bases at J, with 9 bases between. Germline lookup yields CDR1 SGHDT and CDR2 YYEEEE. CDR3 sequence reads: CASSLRQIYEQYF. The CDR3 DNA reads as TGTGCCAGCAGCTTAAGACAGATCTACGAGCAGTACTTC.

This chain connects TRBV5-1 to TRBJ2-5; TRBD2 might be the D (5 bases). Germline lookup yields CDR1 SGHRS and CDR2 YFSETQ. Trimming took off 4 bases at V and 2 bases at J, with 12 bases between the two ends. The CDR3 consists of 14 residues. Here the CDR3 DNA reads TGCGCCAGCAGCCCCAGGCGGACTCAAGAGACCCAGTACTTC. As protein: CASSPRRTQETQYF.

The chain is built from TRBV27 and TRBJ2-7; D is ambiguous. This CDR3 comprises 13 residues. Germline CDR1 MNHEY, CDR2 SMNVEV (reference sequence). Trimming left V 4 bases short and J 3 bases short, with 10 bases between. The DNA for the CDR3 is TGTGCCAGCAGTTCGATGAGTCACTACGAGCAGTACTTC. Protein sequence: CASSSMSHYEQYF.

V and J are TRBV28 and TRBJ2-7; 11 bases line up with TRBD1. CDR1 MDHEN and CDR2 SYDVKM come from the germline V gene. V lost 3 bases, J lost 2 bases, and 12 bases stayed unmatched. CDR3 length equals 18 residues. The CDR3 DNA follows: TGTGCCAGCAGTTTTGGTGCTTCGGGACAGGGGGAACCCTACGAGCAGTACTTC. The encoded protein is CASSFGASGQGEPYEQYF.

This clone turned up a few times. V and J are TRBV2 and TRBJ1-5; maybe TRBD1 (6 bases). Germline CDR1 SNHLY, CDR2 FYNNEI. V shed 6 bases and J shed 2 bases, with 11 bases lying between them. CDR3 size: 14 residues. CDR3 nucleotides: TGTGCCAGCAGCCAGGGGATGGGCAATCAGCCCCAGCATTTT. Its protein product is CASSQGMGNQPQHF.

The J gene is TRBJ2-2, the V gene TRBV13; a weak D match, TRBD2 (6 bases). The germline V and J ends were trimmed by 5 bases and 4 bases, with 11 bases remaining between them. The CDR3 consists of 14 residues. The germline CDR1 and CDR2 sequences are PRHDT and FYEKMQ (reference sequence). CDR3 loop: CASSGGILTGELFF. The DNA of the CDR3 is TGTGCCAGCAGCGGCGGGATACTCACCGGGGAGCTGTTTTTT.

CDR3 sequence (DNA): TGTGCCAGCAGCTCCGGGACAGGGTACACTGAAGCTTTCTTT. Its protein is CASSSGTGYTEAFF. The chain recombines TRBV7-9 with TRBJ1-1, with TRBD1 identical over 9 bases. The V segment lost 4 bases and the J segment 3 bases; nucleotides outside the gene matches: 3. The CDR3 is 14 residues long. Germline V gene sequence: CDR1 SEHNR, CDR2 FQNEAQ (reference sequence).

The chain has TRBV5-1 and TRBJ2-3; D unclear. The CDR3 contains 14 residues. The V gene's germline CDR1 is SGHRS and CDR2 YFSETQ. The V and J ends lost 3 bases and 2 bases respectively, with 10 bases between them. In nucleotides, the CDR3 is TGCGCCAGCAGCTGGAAGGACGCCACAGATACGCAGTATTTT. Protein product: CASSWKDATDTQYF.

This chain joins TRBV6-5 and TRBJ1-4; D is uncertain. The CDR3 is 14 residues long. Trimming pared 4 bases from V and 6 bases from J, leaving 12 bases between. CDR1 and CDR2 from the germline V gene are MNHEY and SVGAGI. CDR3 sequence reads: CASSFSRQYEKLFF. In DNA, the CDR3 is TGTGCCAGCAGTTTTTCCCGGCAGTATGAAAAACTGTTTTTT.

V and J are TRBV5-8 and TRBJ1-5; D gene ambiguous. Trimming cost V 0 bases and J 2 bases, with 12 bases left between them. The CDR3 has 16 amino acids. Per the germline V gene, CDR1 is SGHTS and CDR2 is YDEGEE. In DNA form, the CDR3 reads TGTGCCAGCAGCTTGGTGTGGGGATCGGGCAATCAGCCCCAGCATTTT. This codes for CASSLVWGSGNQPQHF. The full variable domain, its missing parts supplied by reference TRBV5-8 and TRBJ1-5, is EAGVTQSPTHLIKTRGQQATLRCSPISGHTSVYWYQQALGLGLQFLLWYDEGEERNRGNFPPRFSGRQFPNYSSELNVNALELEDSALYLCASSLVWGSGNQPQHFGDGTRLSIL.

The V gene is TRBV10-3, the J gene TRBJ1-1; 8 bases match TRBD1. The V segment lost 6 bases and the J segment 6 bases; nucleotides outside the gene matches: 6. CDR3 length equals 13 residues. Looked up from germline, CDR1 is ENHRY and CDR2 is SYGVKD. The DNA for the CDR3 is TGTGCCATCAGGGGACAGGTCGCCTCTGAAGCTTTCTTT. Its translation: CAIRGQVASEAFF.

V usage is TRBV5-6 and J usage is TRBJ2-1; 7 bases are shared with TRBD2. The trim removed 1 base at V and 4 bases at J, leaving 8 bases unmatched. The CDR3 has 16 amino acids. Germline V gives CDR1 SGHDT, CDR2 YYEEEE. CDR3 nucleotide sequence: TGTGCCAGCAGCTTGCTTTTTGCTAGCGGTTACAATGAGCAGTTCTTC. Encoded protein: CASSLLFASGYNEQFF. Together with reference TRBV5-6 and TRBJ2-1, the CDR3 gives the full variable domain: DAGVTQSPTHLIKTRGQQVTLRCSPKSGHDTVSWYQQALGQGPQFIFQYYEEEERQRGNFPDRFSGHQFPNYSSELNVNALLLGDSALYLCASSLLFASGYNEQFFGPGTRLTVL.

V and J are TRBV2 and TRBJ2-1, with TRBD2 identical over 8 bases. With 6 bases clipped from V and 10 bases from J, the junction kept 2 bases outside the gene matches. CDR3 size: 11 residues. Germline-derived CDR1 and CDR2 are SNHLY and FYNNEI. The CDR3 nucleotides are TGTGCCAGCAGAATAGCGGGAGAGCAGTTCTTC. It yields the protein CASRIAGEQFF. Full variable domain (remainder filled in from reference TRBV2 and TRBJ2-1): EPEVTQTPSHQVTQMGQEVILRCVPISNHLYFYWYRQILGQKVEFLVSFYNNEISEKSEIFDDQFSVERPDGSNFTLKIRSTKLEDSAMYFCASRIAGEQFFGPGTRLTVL.

This clone was seen a few times. The DNA for the CDR3 is TGTGCCAGTAGTACTTTACTGATCGAGCAGTACTTC. It specifies CASSTLLIEQYF. The chain has TRBV19 and TRBJ2-7, with no clear D. Trimming shortened V by 4 bases and J by 6 bases, and 10 bases separated the two germline ends. This CDR3 comprises 12 residues. The germline CDR1 and CDR2 sequences are LNHDA and SQIVND (reference sequence).

The chain employs TRBV7-2 and TRBJ2-3; 10 bases are a match to TRBD2. Looked up from germline, CDR1 is SGHTA and CDR2 is FQGNSA. The junction had 3 bases not matched to a gene; V was cut back by 3 bases and J by 0 bases. This CDR3 has 16 residues. CDR3: CASSFGTSDSTDTQYF. Here the CDR3 DNA reads TGTGCCAGCAGCTTCGGGACTAGCGACAGCACAGATACGCAGTATTTT.

V gene TRBV30 combines with J gene TRBJ2-4, with D unresolved. This CDR3 has 14 amino acids. Germline assignment: CDR1 GTSNPN and CDR2 SVGIG (reference sequence). V was shortened by 0 bases and J by 3 bases, with 9 bases between the two germline ends. The CDR3 DNA reads as TGTGCCTGGAGTGTTGTTGGCAACAAAAACATTCAGTACTTC. It specifies CAWSVVGNKNIQYF.

J is TRBJ1-1 and V is TRBV15; D uncertain. Trimming removed 3 bases at V and 5 bases at J, with 7 bases between. The length of the CDR3 is 12 residues. Germline V gene lookup returns CDR1 LNHNV and CDR2 YYDKDF (reference sequence). This CDR3 reads CATSRLGTEAFF. Written as DNA, the CDR3 is TGTGCCACCAGCAGGCTGGGGACTGAAGCTTTCTTT.

The chain carries TRBV7-2 and TRBJ2-7, with TRBD1 as a possible D gene (7 bases). This CDR3 is built from 12 residues. CDR1 is SGHTA and CDR2 is FQGNSA in the germline V gene. V was pared by 7 bases and J by 3 bases, with 10 bases between. CDR3 nucleotide sequence: TGTGCCAGCACCCAGGGGGGCTACGAGCAGTACTTC. Its protein is CASTQGGYEQYF.

J is TRBJ2-3 and V is TRBV27; perhaps TRBD1 as D (6 bases). V was shortened by 5 bases and J by 0 bases, with 15 bases between the two germline ends. The CDR3 totals 16 residues. The germline gives CDR1 MNHEY, CDR2 SMNVEV (reference sequence). DNA of the CDR3: TGTGCCAGCAGTACACGACAGGACTCTAGCACAGATACGCAGTATTTT. Its protein product is CASSTRQDSSTDTQYF.

The V and J genes are TRBV21-1 and TRBJ2-2. TRBV21-1 is a pseudogene. The CDR3 is made up of 12 amino acids. The CDR3 nucleotides read TGTGCCAGCAGCAATCGAACCGGGGAGCTGTTTTTT. The encoded protein is CASSNRTGELFF.

This clone was observed once. The gene calls are TRBV27 and TRBJ2-2; 7 nucleotides agree with TRBD2. This CDR3 comprises 17 residues. Germline V gives CDR1 MNHEY, CDR2 SMNVEV (reference sequence). The junction had 10 bases not matched to a gene; V was cut back by 2 bases and J by 4 bases. The CDR3 protein is CASSLTGGGSVTGELFF. CDR3 bases: TGTGCCAGCAGTTTAACGGGAGGAGGGAGCGTCACCGGGGAGCTGTTTTTT.

The chain recombines TRBV4-3 with TRBJ2-7; TRBD1 matches 11 bases. The CDR3 is made up of 16 amino acids. The trim removed 0 bases at V and 6 bases at J, leaving 7 bases unmatched. Germline V gene lookup returns CDR1 LGHNA and CDR2 YSLEER. The CDR3, as DNA: TGCGCCAGCAGCCAAGAATTGGACAGGGGGCTGGGCGAGCAGTACTTC. This gives the protein CASSQELDRGLGEQYF.